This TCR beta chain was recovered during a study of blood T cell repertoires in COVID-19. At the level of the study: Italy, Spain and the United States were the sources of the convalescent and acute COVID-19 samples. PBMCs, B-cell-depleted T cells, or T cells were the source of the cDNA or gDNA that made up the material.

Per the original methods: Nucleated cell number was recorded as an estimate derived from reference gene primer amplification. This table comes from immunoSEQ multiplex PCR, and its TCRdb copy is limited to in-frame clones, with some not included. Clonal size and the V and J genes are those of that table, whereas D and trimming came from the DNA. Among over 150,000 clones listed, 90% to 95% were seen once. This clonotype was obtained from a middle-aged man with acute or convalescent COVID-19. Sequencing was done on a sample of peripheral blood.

CDR3 residues: CATSRDLPGFGGQPQHF. For the CDR3, the DNA is TGTGCCACCAGCAGAGATCTTCCAGGGTTCGGCGGTCAGCCCCAGCATTTT. The chain recombines TRBV15 with TRBJ1-5, with D possibly matching TRBD1 (5 bases). Germline V lookup: CDR1 LNHNV, CDR2 YYDKDF (reference sequence). This CDR3 comprises 17 residues. V dropped 0 bases and J dropped 6 bases, with 18 bases sitting between them.